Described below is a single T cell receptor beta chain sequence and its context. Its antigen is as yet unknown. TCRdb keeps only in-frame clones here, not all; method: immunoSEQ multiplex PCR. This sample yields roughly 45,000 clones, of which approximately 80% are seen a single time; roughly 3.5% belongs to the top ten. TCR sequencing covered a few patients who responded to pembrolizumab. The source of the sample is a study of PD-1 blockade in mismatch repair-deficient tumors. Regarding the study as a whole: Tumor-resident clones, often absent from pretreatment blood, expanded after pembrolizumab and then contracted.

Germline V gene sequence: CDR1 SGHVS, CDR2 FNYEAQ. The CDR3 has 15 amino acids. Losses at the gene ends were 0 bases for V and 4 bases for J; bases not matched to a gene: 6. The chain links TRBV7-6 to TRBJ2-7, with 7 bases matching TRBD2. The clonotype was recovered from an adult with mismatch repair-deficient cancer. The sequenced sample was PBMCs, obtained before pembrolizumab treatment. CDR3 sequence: CASSLAAGVTYEQYF. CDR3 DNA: TGTGCCAGCAGCTTAGCGGCGGGAGTTACTTACGAGCAGTACTTC. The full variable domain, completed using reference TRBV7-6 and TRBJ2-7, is GAGVSQSPRYKVTKRGQDVALRCDPISGHVSLYWYRQALGQGPEFLTYFNYEAQQDKSGLPNDRFSAERPEGSISTLTIQRTEQRDSAMYRCASSLAAGVTYEQYFGPGTRLTVT.